This T cell receptor beta chain originates from a study of shared clonotypes between healthy human individuals (dated by TCRdb to 2019 to 2021). At the level of the whole study: Two women and a few men aged 18 to 49 years were included in the cohort. Per donor, three plates each were used for CD4 naive and CD4 memory, two for CD8 naive, and one for CD8 memory. To estimate repertoire size and how much clonotype sharing occurs between individuals, the study deeply sequenced the blood TCR repertoires of roughly 5 healthy adults. Libraries were prepared and TCR repertoires were sequenced by different laboratories using diverse techniques, in order to increase sequencing depth and limit assay-specific biases. Leukapheresis yielded between about 0.94 and 10 billion PBMCs per donor. Overall study results and their limits: Incomplete sequencing was indicated by rarefaction of sorted-subset datasets, despite the large sequencing depth. Only blood was sampled, and tissue TCR repertoires likely differ from those in blood. Because the study included only a small number of donors, the genetic and exposure-history diversity represented was limited. Estimated clonotype richness was generally larger for naive than for memory subsets. Sharing across a few donors was observed for approximately 5% of naive CD4, over 3% of naive CD8, 2% to 2.5% of memory CD4, and roughly 0.4% of memory CD8 clonotypes. Pairwise subsampling led to the expectation that sequencing depth would affect the degree of clonotype sharing among donors. Compared with non-shared clonotypes, the clonotypes found in all four sorted-subset donors had higher generation probabilities.

Using the deep immunoSEQ assay, TCR CDR3 regions were amplified from genomic DNA by multiplex PCR. Extracted genomic DNA from each cell subset was spread evenly across all wells of several immunoSEQ 96-well plates, with each plate serving as a replicate. For sorted subsets, 150 to 250 ng genomic DNA, equal to 25,000 to 35,000 T cell genomes, was loaded into each replicate PCR. Purified libraries were quantified with a Qubit 3.0 fluorometer, sized on a Bioanalyzer 2100, and re-quantified with the KAPA Library Quantification kit. Every immunoSEQ 96-well plate was sequenced on a separate single-read 150-cycle Illumina NextSeq 550 flow cell. Concerning the study's data processing: Because only junctional sequences without quality scores were contained in the immunoSEQ output, filtering matching that applied to full-length reads could not be performed. To assign V/J genes and CDR3, sequences were annotated using PyIR, a Python wrapper for IgBLAST v1.9, with IMGT germline references. Reads were removed for weak V/J assignments (E-value above 1e-6), missing CDR3, stop codons, out-of-frame junctions, or ambiguous translated residues. V3J clonotypes were defined as sequences sharing the same inferred V gene, J gene, and CDR3 amino acid sequence. To compute the percentage overlap between repertoires, the number of shared unique clonotypes was divided by the size of the smaller repertoire. Richness of each repertoire was evaluated using RTK rarefaction, the Chao1 estimator, and Recon v2.1 estimates of unobserved clonotypes. For all TCRbeta clonotypes obtained by the gDNA method from a handful of donors, generation probabilities were computed with OLGA. In TCRdb, the immuneACCESS table is reduced to in-frame sequences with V and J assigned. These tables do not hold every clone; where another copy was compared, an unresolved V gene accounts for under half, and the others remain unexplained. The DNA was the basis for D and trimming; V, J and clone size are from that table. The sample has millions of clones on record, over 85% of them singletons. The top ten constitute 0.1% to 0.15% of the sample.

The trim is 0 bases for V and 2 bases for J, with a gap of 19 bases between the germline ends. CDR1 and CDR2 were assigned from the germline V gene as LGHNA and YNFKEQ. The CDR3 covers 18 residues, taking in both the cysteine and the phenylalanine. The CDR3 DNA has 54 bases and is translated from base 1. As regards this clone: Its recognized antigen is unknown. No qualities accompany the bases; no much larger clone lies one base away.

Donors were healthy HIV-negative adults with no recently reported acute infections or vaccinations. Only Caucasian adults living in Nashville, Tennessee, USA were represented among the donors. CD4+ T cells were enriched by magnetic negative selection, after which naive cells were positively selected on CD45RA and the negative fraction was taken as the memory subset. After blood collection by leukapheresis, PBMCs were isolated using Ficoll-Histopaque density gradient centrifugation and then cryopreserved in the vapor phase of liquid nitrogen. Purity and quantity of every magnetically sorted T cell population were checked by analytical flow cytometry. Genomic DNA was isolated from each sorted fraction and quantified by UV absorbance on a Nanodrop 2000c.

The sequenced sample consisted of naive CD4+ T cells sorted from blood. The cell subset or site label, read with the paper, signifies: CD45RA+ positively selected. In this chain, TRBV4-2 is recombined with TRBJ2-5, with the D gene too uncertain to name. This clonotype originated in a man aged 18 to 29 in good health. The CDR3 amino acid sequence is: CASSQDPAQVNLQETQYF. The DNA sequence is as follows: TGTGCCAGCAGCCAAGACCCGGCGCAGGTGAATTTGCAAGAGACCCAGTACTTC.